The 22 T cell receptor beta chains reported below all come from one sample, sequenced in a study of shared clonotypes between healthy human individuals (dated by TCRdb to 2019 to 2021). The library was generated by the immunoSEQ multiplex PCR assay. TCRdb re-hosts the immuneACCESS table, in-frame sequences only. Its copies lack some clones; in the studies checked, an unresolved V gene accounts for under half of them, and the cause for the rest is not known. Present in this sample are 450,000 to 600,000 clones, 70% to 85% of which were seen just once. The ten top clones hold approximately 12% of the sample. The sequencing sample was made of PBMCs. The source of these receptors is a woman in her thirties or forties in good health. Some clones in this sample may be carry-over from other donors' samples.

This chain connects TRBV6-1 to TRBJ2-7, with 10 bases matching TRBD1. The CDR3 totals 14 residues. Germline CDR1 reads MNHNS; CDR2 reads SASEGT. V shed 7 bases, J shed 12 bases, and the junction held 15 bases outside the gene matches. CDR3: CASIPDRGNYEWYF. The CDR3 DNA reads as TGTGCCAGCATTCCGGACAGGGGGAACTACGAGTGGTACTTC.

The CDR3 DNA reads as TGTGCCATCGGACAGAACTCCTACGAGCAGTACTTC. This sequence encodes CAIGQNSYEQYF. This chain joins TRBV10-3 and TRBJ2-7; D is possibly TRBD1 (6 bases). The CDR3 sequence is 12 residues long. Germline lookup yields CDR1 ENHRY and CDR2 SYGVKD. Trimming took 8 bases from V and 0 from J, leaving 8 bases between them.

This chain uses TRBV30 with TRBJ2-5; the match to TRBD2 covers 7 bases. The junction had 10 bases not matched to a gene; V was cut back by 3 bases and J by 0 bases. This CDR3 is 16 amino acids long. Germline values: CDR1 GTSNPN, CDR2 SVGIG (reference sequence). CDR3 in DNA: TGTGCCTGGAGCCGGTGGGAGCGGGATGACCAAGAGACCCAGTACTTC. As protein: CAWSRWERDDQETQYF.

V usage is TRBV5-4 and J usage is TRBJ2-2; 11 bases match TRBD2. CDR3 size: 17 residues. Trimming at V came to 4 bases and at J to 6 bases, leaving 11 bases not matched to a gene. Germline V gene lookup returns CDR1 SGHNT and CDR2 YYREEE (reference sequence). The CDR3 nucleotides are TGTGCCAGCAGCCCCCAAGGGGGTAGCGGGAGGGCCGGGGAGCTGTTTTTT. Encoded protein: CASSPQGGSGRAGELFF.

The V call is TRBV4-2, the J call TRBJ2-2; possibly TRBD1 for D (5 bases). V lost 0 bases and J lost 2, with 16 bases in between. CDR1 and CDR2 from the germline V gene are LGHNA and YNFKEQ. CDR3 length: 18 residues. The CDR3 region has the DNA TGTGCCAGCAGCCAAGAGGATCTAGGGGTCCTTAACACCGGGGAGCTGTTTTTT. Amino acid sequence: CASSQEDLGVLNTGELFF.

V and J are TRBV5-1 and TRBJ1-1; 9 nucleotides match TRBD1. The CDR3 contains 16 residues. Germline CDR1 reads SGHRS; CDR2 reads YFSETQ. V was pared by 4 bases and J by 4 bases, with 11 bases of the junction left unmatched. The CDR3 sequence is CASSLGTGTGTTEAFF. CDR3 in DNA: TGCGCCAGCAGCCTCGGGACCGGGACAGGGACCACTGAAGCTTTCTTT.

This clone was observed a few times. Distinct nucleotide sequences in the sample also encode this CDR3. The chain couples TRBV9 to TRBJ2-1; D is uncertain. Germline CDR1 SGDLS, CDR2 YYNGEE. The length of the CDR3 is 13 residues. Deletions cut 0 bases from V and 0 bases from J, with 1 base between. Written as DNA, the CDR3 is TGTGCCAGCAGCGTAGACTCCTACAATGAGCAGTTCTTC. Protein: CASSVDSYNEQFF.

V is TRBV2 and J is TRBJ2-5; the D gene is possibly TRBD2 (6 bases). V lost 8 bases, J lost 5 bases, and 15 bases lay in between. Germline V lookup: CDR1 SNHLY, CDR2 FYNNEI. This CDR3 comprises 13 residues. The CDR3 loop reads CASGGTLGETQYF. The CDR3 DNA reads TGTGCCAGCGGCGGGACCCTGGGGGAGACCCAGTACTTC.

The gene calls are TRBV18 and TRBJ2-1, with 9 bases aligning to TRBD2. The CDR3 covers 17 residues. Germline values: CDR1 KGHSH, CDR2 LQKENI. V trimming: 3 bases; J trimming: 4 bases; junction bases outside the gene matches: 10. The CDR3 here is CASSPLRTSARYNEQFF. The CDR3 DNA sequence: TGTGCCAGCTCACCCCTTAGGACTAGCGCCCGGTACAATGAGCAGTTCTTC.

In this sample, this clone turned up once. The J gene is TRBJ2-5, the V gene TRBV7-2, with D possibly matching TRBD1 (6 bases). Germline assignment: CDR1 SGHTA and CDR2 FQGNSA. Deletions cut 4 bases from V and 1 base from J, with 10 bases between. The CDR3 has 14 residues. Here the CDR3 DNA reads TGTGCCAGCAGCTCAAGACAGGCCCAAGAGACCCAGTACTTC. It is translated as CASSSRQAQETQYF. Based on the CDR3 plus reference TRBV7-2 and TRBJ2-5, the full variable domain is GAGVSQSPSNKVTEKGKDVELRCDPISGHTALYWYRQSLGQGLEFLIYFQGNSAPDKSGLPSDRFSAERTGGSVSTLTIQRTQQEDSAVYLCASSSRQAQETQYFGPGTRLLVL.

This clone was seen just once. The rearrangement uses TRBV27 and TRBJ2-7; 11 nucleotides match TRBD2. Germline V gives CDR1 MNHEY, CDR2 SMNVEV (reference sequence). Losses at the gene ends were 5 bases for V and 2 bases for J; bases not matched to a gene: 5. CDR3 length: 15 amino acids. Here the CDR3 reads CASSPTSGRTYEQYF. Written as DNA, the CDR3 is TGTGCCAGCAGTCCTACTAGCGGGAGAACCTACGAGCAGTACTTC.

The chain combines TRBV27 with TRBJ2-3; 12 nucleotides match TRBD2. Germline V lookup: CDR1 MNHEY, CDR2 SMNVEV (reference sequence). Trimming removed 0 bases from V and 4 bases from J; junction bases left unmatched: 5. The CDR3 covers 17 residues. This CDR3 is CASSLSASGRAADTQYF. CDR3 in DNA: TGTGCCAGCAGTTTATCGGCTAGCGGGAGGGCCGCAGATACGCAGTATTTT.

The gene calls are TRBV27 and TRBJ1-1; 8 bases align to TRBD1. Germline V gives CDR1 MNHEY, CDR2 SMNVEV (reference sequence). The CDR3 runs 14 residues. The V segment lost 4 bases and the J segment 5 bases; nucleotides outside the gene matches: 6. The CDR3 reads CASSSRTGKTEAFF. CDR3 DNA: TGTGCCAGCAGTTCTAGGACAGGGAAAACTGAAGCTTTCTTT.

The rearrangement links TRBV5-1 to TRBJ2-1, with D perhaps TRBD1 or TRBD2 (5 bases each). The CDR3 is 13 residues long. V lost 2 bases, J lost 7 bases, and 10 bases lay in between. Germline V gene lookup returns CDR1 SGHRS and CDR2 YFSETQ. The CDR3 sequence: CASSFLEGNEQFF. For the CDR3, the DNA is TGCGCCAGCAGCTTTCTTGAGGGGAATGAGCAGTTCTTC.

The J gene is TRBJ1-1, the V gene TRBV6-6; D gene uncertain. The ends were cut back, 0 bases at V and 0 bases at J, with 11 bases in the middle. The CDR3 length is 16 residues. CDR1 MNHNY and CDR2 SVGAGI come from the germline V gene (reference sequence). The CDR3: CASSYSTGKLNTEAFF. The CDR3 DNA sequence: TGTGCCAGCAGTTACTCGACCGGGAAACTGAACACTGAAGCTTTCTTT.

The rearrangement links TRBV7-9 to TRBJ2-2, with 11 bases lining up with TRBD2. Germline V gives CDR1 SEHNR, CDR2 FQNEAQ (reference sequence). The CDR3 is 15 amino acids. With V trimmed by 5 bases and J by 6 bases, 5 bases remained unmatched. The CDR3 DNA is TGTGCCAGCAGCCAGGGACTAGCGGAGGCCGGGGAGCTGTTTTTT. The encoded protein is CASSQGLAEAGELFF.

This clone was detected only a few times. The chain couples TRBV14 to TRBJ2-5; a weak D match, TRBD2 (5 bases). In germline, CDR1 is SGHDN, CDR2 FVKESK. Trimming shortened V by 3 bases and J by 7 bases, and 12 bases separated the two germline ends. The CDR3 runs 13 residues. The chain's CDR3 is CASSHGCRGTQYF. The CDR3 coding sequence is TGTGCCAGCAGCCATGGGTGCCGGGGGACCCAGTACTTC.

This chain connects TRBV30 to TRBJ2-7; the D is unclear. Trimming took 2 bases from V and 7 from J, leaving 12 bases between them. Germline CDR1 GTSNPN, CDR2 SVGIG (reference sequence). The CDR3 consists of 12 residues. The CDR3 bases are TGTGCCTGGAGTCTGAACACCAGAGAGCAGTACTTC. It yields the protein CAWSLNTREQYF. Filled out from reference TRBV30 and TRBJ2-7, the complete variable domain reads SQTIHQWPATLVQPVGSPLSLECTVEGTSNPNLYWYRQAAGRGLQLLFYSVGIGQISSEVPQNLSASRPQDRQFILSSKKLLLSDSGFYLCAWSLNTREQYFGPGTRLTVT.

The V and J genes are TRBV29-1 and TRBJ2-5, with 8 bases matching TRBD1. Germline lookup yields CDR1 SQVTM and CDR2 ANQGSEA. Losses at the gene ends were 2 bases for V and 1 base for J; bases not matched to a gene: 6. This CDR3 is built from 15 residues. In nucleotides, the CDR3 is TGCAGCGTTGAAACGGGGACAGGTTCCCAAGAGACCCAGTACTTC. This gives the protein CSVETGTGSQETQYF.

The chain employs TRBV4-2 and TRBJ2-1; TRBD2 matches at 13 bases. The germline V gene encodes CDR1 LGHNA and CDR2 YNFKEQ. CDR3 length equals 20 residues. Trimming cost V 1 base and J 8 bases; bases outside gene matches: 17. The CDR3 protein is CASSQVGLAGDLSTLDEQFF. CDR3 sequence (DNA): TGTGCCAGCAGCCAAGTAGGACTAGCGGGAGACCTCTCCACTTTAGATGAGCAGTTCTTC.

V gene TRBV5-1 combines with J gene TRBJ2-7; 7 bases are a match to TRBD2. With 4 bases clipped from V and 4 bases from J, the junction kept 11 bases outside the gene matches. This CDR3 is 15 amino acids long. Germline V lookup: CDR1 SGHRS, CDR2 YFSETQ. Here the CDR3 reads CASSPAGGGWYEQYF. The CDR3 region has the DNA TGCGCCAGCAGCCCTGCGGGCGGGGGTTGGTACGAGCAGTACTTC. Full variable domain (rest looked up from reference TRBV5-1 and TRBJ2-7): KAGVTQTPRYLIKTRGQQVTLSCSPISGHRSVSWYQQTPGQGLQFLFEYFSETQRNKGNFPGRFSGRQFSNSRSEMNVSTLELGDSALYLCASSPAGGGWYEQYFGPGTRLTVT.

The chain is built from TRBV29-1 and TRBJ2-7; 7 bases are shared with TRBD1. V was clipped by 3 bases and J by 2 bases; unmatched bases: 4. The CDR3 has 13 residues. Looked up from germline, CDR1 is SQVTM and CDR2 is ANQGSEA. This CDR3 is CSVEGTVAYEQYF. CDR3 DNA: TGCAGCGTTGAGGGGACAGTTGCCTACGAGCAGTACTTC.